These T cell receptor beta chains were read from a single sample in a study of cytomegalovirus exposure and HLA in healthy donors. Using immunoSEQ multiplex PCR, the repertoire was profiled, and TCRdb retains in-frame clones only, with some absent. The sample includes 150,000 to 200,000 clones, over 65% of them seen just once. The sample taken for sequencing was PBMCs. Source of these receptors: a man aged 18 to 29 in good health and CMV-seronegative. The CDR3 runs from the conserved cysteine through the conserved F or W. The order of the fields is clone size, J gene, V gene, D gene, CDR3 protein, CDR3 DNA. The D gene is left open where the match is weak. Size is omitted from some rows. Given values are once, few, many or a class for expanded clones.

.,TRBJ2-7,TRBV28,TRBD2,CASTTGGRGSYEQYF,TGTGCCAGCACCACCGGCGGGAGGGGCTCCTACGAGCAGTACTTC
.,TRBJ1-1,TRBV9,TRBD1,CASSAPPGGRAEAFF,TGTGCCAGCAGCGCCCCGCCAGGGGGTCGGGCTGAAGCTTTCTTT
.,TRBJ2-7,TRBV28,TRBD1,CASILDRGVGEQYF,TGTGCCAGCATCCTGGACAGGGGAGTGGGCGAGCAGTACTTC
.,TRBJ1-3,TRBV27,.,CASSLGPGNTIYF,TGTGCCAGCAGTTTAGGGCCTGGAAACACCATATATTTT
.,TRBJ1-1,TRBV7-6,TRBD1,CATAEFPGTGAGWGTEAFF,TGTGCTACCGCCGAATTCCCCGGGACAGGGGCGGGTTGGGGCACTGAAGCTTTCTTT
.,TRBJ2-7,TRBV6-5,.,CASRKGGSSYEQYF,TGTGCCAGCCGCAAGGGGGGGAGCTCCTACGAGCAGTACTTC
.,TRBJ2-7,TRBV7-2,.,CASSARTTRQSEQYF,TGTGCCAGCAGCGCGAGGACAACTCGACAAAGCGAGCAGTACTTC
.,TRBJ2-4,TRBV7-9,TRBD2,CASSPLGAGGVGIQYF,TGTGCCAGCAGCCCCTTGGGAGCGGGGGGTGTAGGCATTCAGTACTTC
.,TRBJ1-2,TRBV5-4,.,CASSVSQWGDYGYTF,TGTGCCAGCAGCGTCTCACAGTGGGGAGACTATGGCTACACCTTC
.,TRBJ1-5,TRBV2,.,CASRDLEQGFGQPQHF,TGTGCCAGCAGGGACCTGGAACAGGGATTCGGTCAGCCCCAGCATTTT
.,TRBJ1-1,TRBV5-4,TRBD1,CASSPTGGEAFF,TGTGCCAGCAGCCCGACAGGGGGCGAAGCTTTCTTT
.,TRBJ2-5,TRBV9,TRBD2,CASSGGLAAQETQYF,TGTGCCAGCAGCGGGGGACTAGCGGCCCAAGAGACCCAGTACTTC
few,TRBJ2-7,TRBV2,TRBD1,CASLPGQGAYEQYF,TGTGCCAGCCTGCCGGGACAGGGGGCCTACGAGCAGTACTTC
.,TRBJ2-3,TRBV5-4,.,CASSLETDTQYF,TGTGCCAGCAGCTTAGAGACAGATACGCAGTATTTT
.,TRBJ1-4,TRBV30,.,CAWGRTESGKLFF,TGTGCCTGGGGCCGGACAGAATCAGGAAAACTGTTTTTT
few,TRBJ1-3,TRBV7-9,TRBD1,CASSVPGQGPASSGNTIYF,TGTGCCAGCAGCGTCCCGGGACAGGGGCCCGCTAGCTCTGGAAACACCATATATTTT
.,TRBJ1-1,TRBV16,.,CASSQSGGRGMNTEAFF,TGTGCCAGCAGCCAATCGGGGGGGCGGGGGATGAACACTGAAGCTTTCTTT
.,TRBJ1-3,TRBV6-5,TRBD1,CASSYSPGTGGNTIYF,TGTGCCAGCAGTTACTCCCCTGGGACAGGCGGAAACACCATATATTTT
.,TRBJ2-7,TRBV6-5,TRBD1,CASSRPGTGIEQYF,TGTGCCAGCAGCCGTCCCGGGACAGGGATCGAGCAGTACTTC
.,TRBJ2-3,TRBV2,TRBD2,CASRTRLAGTDTQYF,TGTGCCAGCAGAACGCGACTAGCGGGAACAGATACGCAGTATTTT
.,TRBJ2-7,TRBV5-4,TRBD1,CASARDRADEQYF,TGTGCCAGCGCCCGGGACAGGGCCGACGAGCAGTACTTC
.,TRBJ2-3,TRBV4-1,TRBD2,CASSSSPAGGSDTQYF,TGCGCCAGCAGCTCCAGCCCAGCGGGGGGCTCAGATACGCAGTATTTT
.,TRBJ2-7,TRBV10-1,.,CASSGQGVEQYF,TGCGCCAGCAGTGGACAAGGGGTCGAGCAGTACTTC
once,TRBJ1-2,TRBV5-1,.,CASSLGTGPDRNYGYTF,TGCGCCAGCAGCTTGGGTACAGGCCCCGATCGTAACTATGGCTACACCTTC
.,TRBJ2-3,TRBV18,.,CASSPERSTDTQYF,TGTGCCAGCTCACCGGAGAGGTCCACAGATACGCAGTATTTT
.,TRBJ1-6,TRBV19,.,CASSGQGDSPLHF,TGTGCCAGTAGCGGGCAGGGTGATTCACCCCTCCACTTT
.,TRBJ1-1,TRBV6-5,.,CASSTQTRKAFF,TGTGCCAGCAGCACCCAAACCAGAAAAGCTTTCTTT
once,TRBJ2-5,TRBV23-1,.,CASSSGGRETQYF,TGCGCCAGCAGTTCGGGGGGCCGCGAGACCCAGTACTTC
.,TRBJ2-7,TRBV30,.,CAWSFGAAGAYEQYF,TGTGCCTGGAGTTTCGGAGCAGCTGGGGCCTACGAGCAGTACTTC
.,TRBJ1-5,TRBV28,.,CASTTGQPNQPQHF,TGTGCCAGCACCACTGGACAGCCCAATCAGCCCCAGCATTTT
.,TRBJ1-3,TRBV6-1,.,CASSEEYRSSGNTIYF,TGTGCCAGCAGTGAAGAGTATCGTAGCTCTGGAAACACCATATATTTT
.,TRBJ1-4,TRBV18,.,CASSPTPRGSGNEKLFF,TGTGCCAGCTCACCGACTCCCCGGGGATCGGGTAATGAAAAACTGTTTTTT
.,TRBJ2-7,TRBV5-1,.,CASNSGGTQNHEQYF,TGCGCCAGCAACTCGGGGGGCACCCAGAACCACGAGCAGTACTTC
.,TRBJ2-5,TRBV6-1,TRBD2,CASALAGGLRYF,TGTGCCAGCGCGCTAGCGGGGGGGCTCCGGTACTTC
.,TRBJ2-7,TRBV9,TRBD1,CASSAGQASYEQYF,TGTGCCAGCAGCGCAGGACAGGCTTCCTACGAGCAGTACTTC
.,TRBJ2-7,TRBV7-6,.,CASSSEDSGAYFREQYF,TGTGCCAGCAGCTCAGAGGACAGCGGGGCTTACTTTCGGGAGCAGTACTTC
.,TRBJ1-5,TRBV5-1,.,CASSWLRDFPEPQHF,TGCGCCAGCAGCTGGCTCCGGGATTTTCCGGAGCCCCAGCATTTT
.,TRBJ2-5,TRBV11-2,TRBD2,CASSLMLAGARETQYF,TGTGCCAGCAGCTTAATGCTAGCGGGGGCGAGGGAGACCCAGTACTTC
.,TRBJ2-5,TRBV30,TRBD1,CAWRRGRRGETQYF,TGTGCCTGGAGAAGGGGGCGACGAGGAGAGACCCAGTACTTC
.,TRBJ2-3,TRBV23-1,TRBD1,CASRQGQGTDTQYF,TGCGCCAGCAGACAAGGACAGGGAACAGATACGCAGTATTTT
.,TRBJ2-1,TRBV4-1,.,CASSQGLGGGHEQFF,TGCGCCAGCAGCCAGGGCCTCGGGGGAGGACATGAGCAGTTCTTC
.,TRBJ1-1,TRBV28,TRBD1,CASSLGTGGLEAFF,TGTGCCAGCAGTTTGGGGACAGGGGGCCTTGAAGCTTTCTTT
.,TRBJ2-1,TRBV2,TRBD2,CASSVTASGSNEQFF,TGTGCCAGCAGTGTTACGGCTAGCGGGAGTAATGAGCAGTTCTTC
.,TRBJ2-1,TRBV30,TRBD2,CAWSKNLVLAGDDNEQFF,TGTGCCTGGAGCAAAAACCTCGTACTAGCGGGGGACGACAATGAGCAGTTCTTC
.,TRBJ2-7,TRBV27,TRBD2,CASSSQGGGSYEQYF,TGTGCCAGCAGTTCCCAAGGCGGGGGGTCCTACGAGCAGTACTTC
.,TRBJ2-7,TRBV6-4,.,CASSDSALSEQYF,TGTGCCAGCAGTGACTCCGCCCTTAGCGAGCAGTACTTC
.,TRBJ1-1,TRBV5-1,.,CASSTIYRPLGTEAFF,TGCGCCAGCAGCACAATTTACAGGCCGCTTGGCACTGAAGCTTTCTTT
.,TRBJ2-1,TRBV30,.,CAWTIGLNYNEQFF,TGTGCCTGGACCATCGGACTTAATTACAATGAGCAGTTCTTC
.,TRBJ2-7,TRBV28,.,CASSSGQYEQYF,TGTGCCAGCAGTTCAGGACAATACGAGCAGTACTTC
.,TRBJ2-1,TRBV7-3,.,CASSLSRRGAVLGEQFF,TGTGCCAGCAGCTTGAGTCGGAGGGGCGCGGTGCTTGGCGAGCAGTTCTTC
.,TRBJ2-1,TRBV27,TRBD2,CASRGAGDYEQFF,TGTGCCAGCCGTGGAGCGGGGGACTATGAGCAGTTCTTC
.,TRBJ1-1,TRBV25-1,.,CASSDRTVGTEAFF,TGTGCCAGCAGTGACCGGACAGTGGGGACTGAAGCTTTCTTT
.,TRBJ2-2,TRBV27,.,CASSLWVGRNTGELFF,TGTGCCAGCAGTTTATGGGTCGGGAGGAACACCGGGGAGCTGTTTTTT
.,TRBJ2-1,TRBV27,TRBD2,CASKGLAGVGGEQFF,TGTGCCAGCAAGGGACTAGCGGGAGTAGGCGGTGAGCAGTTCTTC
.,TRBJ2-7,TRBV18,TRBD2,CASSPTSGISYEQYF,TGTGCCAGCTCACCTACTAGCGGGATCTCCTACGAGCAGTACTTC
once,TRBJ2-5,TRBV9,TRBD2,CASSVTSGAQETQYF,TGTGCCAGCAGCGTCACTAGCGGGGCCCAAGAGACCCAGTACTTC
.,TRBJ2-1,TRBV6-1,TRBD2,CASSLSGGPYNEQFF,TGTGCCAGCAGCCTCAGCGGGGGGCCGTACAATGAGCAGTTCTTC